The subject of this entry is one T cell receptor beta chain. Its antigen is currently not known. No much larger clone is present one base from it, and per-base qualities are unavailable. There are 16 amino acids in the CDR3, from cysteine to phenylalanine inclusive. The sequence is cut down to CDR3 DNA, 48 bases in frame from base 1. The germline V gene (reference sequence) yields LNHDA for CDR1 and SQIVND for CDR2. Germline trimming: 5 bases from V, 6 bases from J; junction bases outside gene matches: 11. A case-control design nested within a healthcare worker cohort in London, UK, was used, with weekly nasopharyngeal swab PCR tests and blood sampling performed. Healthcare workers were enrolled in the week of the UK lockdown, from 23 to 31 March 2020, and were followed every week for up to roughly 15 weeks. The library relied on 5' RACE. The listed sequencing device is NextSeq 500. The TCR library protocol attached unique molecular identifiers to individual cDNA molecules to correct for sequencing error and PCR bias. TCR alpha and beta chains were both sequenced, and the abundances of alpha and beta sequences in each sample were closely correlated with each other. The authors' analysis ran thus. V gene, J gene and CDR3 annotation of TCR sequences was performed with Decombinator V4. Expanded TCRs were defined as changing significantly between any two time points under a Poisson model with p below 0.0001. TCR abundances were normalised to the total number of TCRs sequenced in each sample and reported as counts per million. TRAV1-2 paired with TRAJ12, TRAJ20 or TRAJ33 defined MAIT TCRs, while TRAV10 paired with TRAJ18 defined iNKT TCRs. A search of VDJdb, accessed on 1 November 2021, was run for TCRs annotated to CMV, EBV and SARS-CoV-2, with TCRs annotated for multiple antigens excluded. TCRdb cleaned the public reads at Q25 with fastp, built clones with MiXCR and kept in-frame beta chains. Each CDR3 protein gets just one entry, which takes the most common genes and DNA from the rows behind it. TCRdb assigned the V and J calls; the authors' analysis was not used. The sample records about 36,000 distinct CDR3 sequences, less than 8% of which are singletons. The top ten clonotypes cover 24% of the sample.

The data are from a study of early T cells in non-severe SARS-CoV-2 infection (dated by TCRdb to 2020 to 2022). Some background on the complete study: Because TCR sequencing relied on bulk RNA taken from unsorted whole blood, pairing of alpha and beta chains was not possible.

The research as a whole found: VDJdb matching was skewed toward anti-spike CD8 responses, so virus-specific expansions were likely underestimated and private and CD4 specificities were missed.

The clonotype comes from an adult who was a healthcare worker with PCR-confirmed SARS-CoV-2 infection or an uninfected control (not recorded which). Sequencing used whole blood, obtained at baseline. The chain links TRBV19 with TRBJ2-1; a stretch of 9 junction bases matches TRBD2. The bases are TGTGCCAGTAGTCCTCCGAGCGGGAGGCGGGGCAATGAGCAGTTCTTC. The resulting protein is CASSPPSGRRGNEQFF.